This T cell receptor beta chain emerged from a study of beta chain features in type 1 diabetes. As concerns this clone: No antigen is known for it.

The sequenced template was cDNA made from the entire isolated RNA. TCRdb's table, derived via immunoSEQ multiplex PCR, lists solely in-frame clones and lacks some. The sample contains roughly 230,000 clones, approximately 10% of which appear only once. Germline assignment: CDR1 GTSNPN and CDR2 SVGIG (reference sequence). The CDR3 spans 15 residues. Trimming stripped 2 bases from V and 5 bases from J, with 13 bases between. Points from the study as a whole: Type 1 diabetes patients showed a moderate but significant shortening of TCRB CDR3s in all four CD4+ subsets.

This receptor was obtained from a man aged 30 to 39 with type 1 diabetes. The chain links TRBV30 to TRBJ1-6; D is uncertain. The sequencing sample was made of naive CD4+ T cells from blood. CDR3 region: CAWSRGGSNNSPLHF. For the CDR3, the DNA is TGTGCCTGGAGTCGAGGAGGCAGTAATAATTCACCCCTCCACTTT.